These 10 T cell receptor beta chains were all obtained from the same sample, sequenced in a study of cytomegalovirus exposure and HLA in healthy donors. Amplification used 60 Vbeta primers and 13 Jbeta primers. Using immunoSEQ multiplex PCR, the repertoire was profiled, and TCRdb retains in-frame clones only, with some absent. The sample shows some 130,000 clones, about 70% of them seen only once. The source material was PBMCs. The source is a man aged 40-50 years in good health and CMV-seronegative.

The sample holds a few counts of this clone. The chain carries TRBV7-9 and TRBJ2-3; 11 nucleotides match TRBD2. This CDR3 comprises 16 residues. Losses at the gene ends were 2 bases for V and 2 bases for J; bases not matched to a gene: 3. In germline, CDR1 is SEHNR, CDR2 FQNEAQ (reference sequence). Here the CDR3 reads CASSLRLAGITDTQYF. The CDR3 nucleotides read TGTGCCAGCAGCTTAAGACTAGCGGGAATCACAGATACGCAGTATTTT.

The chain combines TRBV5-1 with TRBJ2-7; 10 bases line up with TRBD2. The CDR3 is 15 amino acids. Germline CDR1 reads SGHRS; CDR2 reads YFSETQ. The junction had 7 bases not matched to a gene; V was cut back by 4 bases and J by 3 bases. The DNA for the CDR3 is TGCGCCAGCAGCCTCAGGACTAGCGGAAACTACGAGCAGTACTTC. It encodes CASSLRTSGNYEQYF. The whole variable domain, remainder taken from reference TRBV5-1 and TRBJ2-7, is KAGVTQTPRYLIKTRGQQVTLSCSPISGHRSVSWYQQTPGQGLQFLFEYFSETQRNKGNFPGRFSGRQFSNSRSEMNVSTLELGDSALYLCASSLRTSGNYEQYFGPGTRLTVT.

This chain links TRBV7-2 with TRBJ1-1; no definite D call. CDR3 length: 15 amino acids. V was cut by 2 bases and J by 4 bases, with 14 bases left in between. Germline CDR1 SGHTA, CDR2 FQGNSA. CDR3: CASSLNGALGTEAFF. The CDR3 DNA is TGTGCCAGCAGCTTAAATGGCGCTCTAGGCACTGAAGCTTTCTTT.

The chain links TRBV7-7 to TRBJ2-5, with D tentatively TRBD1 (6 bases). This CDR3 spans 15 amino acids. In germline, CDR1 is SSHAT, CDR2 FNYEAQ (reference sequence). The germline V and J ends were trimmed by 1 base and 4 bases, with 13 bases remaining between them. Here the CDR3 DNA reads TGTGCCAGCAGCTTAGTTGGGGGCAGGGGAGAGACCCAGTACTTC. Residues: CASSLVGGRGETQYF. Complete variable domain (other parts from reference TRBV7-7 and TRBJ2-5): GAGVSQSPRYKVTKRGQDVTLRCDPISSHATLYWYQQALGQGPEFLTYFNYEAQPDKSGLPSDRFSAERPEGSISTLTIQRTEQRDSAMYRCASSLVGGRGETQYFGPGTRLLVL.

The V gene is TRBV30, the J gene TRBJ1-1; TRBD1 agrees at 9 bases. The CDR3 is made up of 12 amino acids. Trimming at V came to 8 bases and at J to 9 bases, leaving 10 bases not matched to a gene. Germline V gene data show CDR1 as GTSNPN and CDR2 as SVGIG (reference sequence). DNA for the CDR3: TGTGCCGGAAGTACAGGGGGCCCTCAAGCTTTCTTT. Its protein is CAGSTGGPQAFF.

Written as DNA, the CDR3 is TGTGCCAGCAGCCGGGGACAGGGGGGAAACTATGGCTACACCTTC. This codes for CASSRGQGGNYGYTF. J is TRBJ1-2 and V is TRBV11-2; 11 positions match TRBD1. Germline V CDR1 and CDR2: SGHAT, FQNNGV. The CDR3 has 15 residues. The V and J ends lost 5 bases and 2 bases, in that order; junction bases with no gene match: 4.

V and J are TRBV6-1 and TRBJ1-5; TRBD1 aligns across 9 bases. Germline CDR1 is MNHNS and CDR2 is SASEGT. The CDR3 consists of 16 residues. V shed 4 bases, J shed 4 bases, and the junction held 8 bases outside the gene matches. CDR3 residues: CASSGSATGGNQPQHF. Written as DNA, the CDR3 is TGTGCCAGCAGTGGCTCCGCGACAGGGGGGAATCAGCCCCAGCATTTT.

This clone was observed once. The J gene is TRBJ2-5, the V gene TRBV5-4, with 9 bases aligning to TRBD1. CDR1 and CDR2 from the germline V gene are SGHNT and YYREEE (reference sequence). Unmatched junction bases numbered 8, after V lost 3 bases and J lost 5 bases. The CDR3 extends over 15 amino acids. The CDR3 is CASSWQTGTGETQYF. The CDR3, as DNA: TGTGCCAGCAGCTGGCAGACGGGGACAGGGGAGACCCAGTACTTC.

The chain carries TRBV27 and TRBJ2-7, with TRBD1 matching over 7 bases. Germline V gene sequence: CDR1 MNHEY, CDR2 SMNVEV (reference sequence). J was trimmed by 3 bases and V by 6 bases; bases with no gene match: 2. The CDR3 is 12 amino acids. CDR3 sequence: CASSPGGYEQYF. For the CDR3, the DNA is TGTGCCAGCAGCCCAGGGGGCTACGAGCAGTACTTC.

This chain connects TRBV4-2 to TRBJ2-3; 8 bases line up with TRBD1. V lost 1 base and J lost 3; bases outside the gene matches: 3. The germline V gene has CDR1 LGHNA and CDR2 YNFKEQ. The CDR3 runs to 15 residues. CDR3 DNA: TGTGCCAGCAGCCAAGGACAGGGGCGGACAGATACGCAGTATTTT. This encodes CASSQGQGRTDTQYF.